Below are 21 T cell receptor beta chains sequenced from a single sample in a study of cytomegalovirus exposure and HLA in healthy donors. Method: immunoSEQ multiplex PCR; TCRdb's copy keeps in-frame clones and lacks some. This table holds roughly 310,000 clones, 88% found once. Material for sequencing was PBMCs. These receptors originate from a young man in good health and CMV-seronegative.

The rearrangement links TRBV9 to TRBJ2-3, with TRBD2 matching 12 bases. The germline gives CDR1 SGDLS, CDR2 YYNGEE. This CDR3 is 21 amino acids long. Trimming removed 0 bases from V and 1 base from J; junction bases left unmatched: 15. CDR3 coding DNA: TGTGCCAGCAGCGTAGGGAGGTGGTCTAGCGGGGGGGCGCTCGGCACAGATACGCAGTATTTT. Protein sequence: CASSVGRWSSGGALGTDTQYF. The full variable domain, in which reference TRBV9 and TRBJ2-3 provide the parts outside the CDR3, is DSGVTQTPKHLITATGQRVTLRCSPRSGDLSVYWYQQSLDQGLQFLIQYYNGEERAKGNILERFSAQQFPDLHSELNLSSLELGDSALYFCASSVGRWSSGGALGTDTQYFGPGTRLTVL.

This clone was picked up one time. CDR3 region: CASSALDRNQPQHF. CDR3 nucleotide sequence: TGTGCCAGCAGTGCCCTCGACAGGAATCAGCCCCAGCATTTT. The genes are TRBV6-1 and TRBJ1-5, with D maybe TRBD1 (6 bases). V lost 4 bases and J lost 4, with 11 bases in between. The CDR3 is 14 residues long. The germline V gene has CDR1 MNHNS and CDR2 SASEGT.

This clone appeared a single time. This chain joins TRBV9 and TRBJ2-1; perhaps TRBD2 as D (5 bases). V lost 0 bases, J lost 7 bases, and 11 bases lay in between. The CDR3 runs 14 residues. Germline-derived CDR1 and CDR2 are SGDLS and YYNGEE. CDR3 sequence: CASSVGSGWNEQFF. DNA for the CDR3: TGTGCCAGCAGCGTAGGGTCGGGGTGGAATGAGCAGTTCTTC.

The chain has TRBV5-1 and TRBJ2-1, with a possible D match to TRBD2 (5 bases). The CDR3 sequence is 15 residues long. V shed 1 base and J shed 3 bases, with 11 bases lying between them. Germline values: CDR1 SGHRS, CDR2 YFSETQ. The chain's CDR3 is CASSLSGLDYNEQFF. In nucleotides, the CDR3 is TGCGCCAGCAGCTTGTCGGGGTTGGACTACAATGAGCAGTTCTTC.

This chain joins TRBV18 and TRBJ2-3; 7 bases fit TRBD2. The CDR3 runs 16 residues. The germline gives CDR1 KGHSH, CDR2 LQKENI. J gave up 0 bases and V 0 bases, and 3 bases lay outside the gene matches. The CDR3 loop is CASSPPLAGSTDTQYF. CDR3 sequence (DNA): TGTGCCAGCTCACCACCGTTAGCGGGCAGCACAGATACGCAGTATTTT.

The V and J genes are TRBV5-1 and TRBJ1-1, with 8 positions matching TRBD1. CDR1 is SGHRS, CDR2 YFSETQ, per germline. The CDR3 spans 17 residues. Trimming at V came to 6 bases and at J to 1 base, leaving 14 bases not matched to a gene. CDR3 bases: TGCGCCAGCACCCTTCAACCTTTAGGGACAGGGAACACTGAAGCTTTCTTT. Protein sequence: CASTLQPLGTGNTEAFF.

The rearrangement joins TRBV7-9 to TRBJ1-4; D not resolved. Trimming left V 1 base short and J 7 bases short, with 13 bases between. The V gene's germline CDR1 is SEHNR and CDR2 FQNEAQ (reference sequence). The CDR3 totals 15 residues. The CDR3 DNA reads as TGTGCCAGCAGCTTAGGAGTTAGCCCCTCTGAAAAACTGTTTTTT. Amino acids: CASSLGVSPSEKLFF.

This sequence joins TRBV9 and TRBJ2-6, with D perhaps TRBD1 (5 bases). The V end lost 3 bases, the J end lost 4 bases, and 11 bases lay between the germline ends. The V gene's germline CDR1 is SGDLS and CDR2 YYNGEE. The CDR3 sequence is 15 residues long. The CDR3 loop is CASSAQGTGANVLTF. The CDR3, as DNA: TGTGCCAGCAGCGCGCAGGGTACCGGGGCCAACGTCCTGACTTTC.

This clone occurred once. V is TRBV19 and J is TRBJ2-7; 9 bases align to TRBD1. This CDR3 comprises 16 residues. Germline CDR1 and CDR2: LNHDA and SQIVND (reference sequence). Germline trimming cut 5 bases from V and 0 bases from J; bases unmatched to any gene: 8. In nucleotides, the CDR3 is TGTGCCAGTAGTGGACCCGGGACAGGGTCCTCCTACGAGCAGTACTTC. Translation: CASSGPGTGSSYEQYF.

This clone was seen once. This sequence joins TRBV7-9 and TRBJ2-1; 11 bases fit TRBD2. In germline, CDR1 is SEHNR, CDR2 FQNEAQ (reference sequence). The CDR3 sequence is 15 residues long. The V segment lost 1 base and the J segment 8 bases; nucleotides outside the gene matches: 4. CDR3 in amino acids: CASSLVSGGADEQFF. The DNA of the CDR3 is TGTGCCAGCAGCTTAGTTAGCGGGGGGGCCGATGAGCAGTTCTTC. Together with reference TRBV7-9 and TRBJ2-1, the CDR3 gives the full variable domain: DTGVSQNPRHKITKRGQNVTFRCDPISEHNRLYWYRQTLGQGPEFLTYFQNEAQLEKSRLLSDRFSAERPKGSFSTLEIQRTEQGDSAMYLCASSLVSGGADEQFFGPGTRLTVL.

This clone was picked up one time. The V gene is TRBV5-1, the J gene TRBJ1-2; D might be TRBD1 (5 bases). Deletions cut 4 bases from V and 4 bases from J, with 17 bases between. The CDR3 covers 15 residues. Looked up from germline, CDR1 is SGHRS and CDR2 is YFSETQ. The CDR3 region is CASSPTVGASYGYTF. DNA for the CDR3: TGCGCCAGCAGCCCTACGGTTGGGGCCAGCTATGGCTACACCTTC.

This chain uses TRBV5-1 with TRBJ1-4; 10 nucleotides match TRBD1. CDR3 length equals 21 residues. V trimming: 4 bases; J trimming: 0 bases; junction bases outside the gene matches: 18. Germline loops: CDR1 SGHRS, CDR2 YFSETQ. The CDR3 loop is CASSPGTGVPVHRATNEKLFF. The DNA for the CDR3 is TGCGCCAGCAGCCCAGGGACAGGGGTTCCCGTCCACCGAGCAACTAATGAAAAACTGTTTTTT. Full variable domain (outside the CDR3, taken from reference TRBV5-1 and TRBJ1-4): KAGVTQTPRYLIKTRGQQVTLSCSPISGHRSVSWYQQTPGQGLQFLFEYFSETQRNKGNFPGRFSGRQFSNSRSEMNVSTLELGDSALYLCASSPGTGVPVHRATNEKLFFGSGTQLSVL.

This clone has only a few counts. The CDR3 spells CSARTSYEQYF. Written as DNA, the CDR3 is TGCAGTGCTAGAACTTCCTACGAGCAGTACTTC. This rearrangement joins TRBV20-1 to TRBJ2-7; D gene uncertain. The CDR3 contains 11 residues. V gave up 2 bases and J gave up 1 base, with 3 bases separating them. Germline V lookup: CDR1 DFQATT, CDR2 SNEGSKA (reference sequence).

The chain is built from TRBV4-3 and TRBJ2-5; possibly TRBD1 for D (7 bases). The CDR3 runs 16 residues. Trimming took off 1 base at V and 3 bases at J, with 15 bases between the two ends. Germline V gene lookup returns CDR1 LGHNA and CDR2 YSLEER. The CDR3: CASSQVRTGGKETQYF. The CDR3 DNA reads as TGCGCCAGCAGCCAAGTACGGACAGGCGGGAAAGAGACCCAGTACTTC.

V usage is TRBV5-6 and J usage is TRBJ1-4; unclear D gene. Trimming removed 0 bases from V and 6 bases from J, with 15 bases in between. Germline loops: CDR1 SGHDT, CDR2 YYEEEE. The CDR3 loop spans 16 amino acids. CDR3 coding DNA: TGTGCCAGCAGCTTGGCCGGCACCTCGAGGGATGAAAAACTGTTTTTT. Translated, it gives CASSLAGTSRDEKLFF.

In its sample, this clone was seen once. The chain uses TRBV6-1 and TRBJ1-1; no clear D. The CDR3 sequence is 14 residues long. Trimming stripped 1 base from V and 6 bases from J, with 12 bases between. Germline CDR1 is MNHNS and CDR2 is SASEGT. For the CDR3, the DNA is TGTGCCAGCAGTGAAGAACGGGGTAATTCTGAAGCTTTCTTT. Amino acids: CASSEERGNSEAFF.

The chain is built from TRBV7-8 and TRBJ2-5, with a possible D match to TRBD2 (6 bases). Per germline, CDR1 SGHVS and CDR2 FQNEAQ. The CDR3 is made up of 16 amino acids. The V gene lost 0 bases and the J gene lost 2 bases, with 13 bases spanning the gap. CDR3: CASSLALLASQETQYF. The CDR3 DNA is TGTGCCAGCAGCTTAGCCCTTCTAGCGTCTCAAGAGACCCAGTACTTC.

The rearrangement uses TRBV7-9 and TRBJ2-1; D possibly corresponds to TRBD2 (6 bases). Per germline, CDR1 SEHNR and CDR2 FQNEAQ (reference sequence). V lost 5 bases and J 0 bases, leaving 14 bases between the germline ends. CDR3 length equals 16 residues. The CDR3 nucleotides are TGTGCCAGCAGCCGGGGACTTACTGGCTCCTACAATGAGCAGTTCTTC. The encoded protein is CASSRGLTGSYNEQFF. Variable domain in full (rest from reference TRBV7-9 and TRBJ2-1): DTGVSQNPRHKITKRGQNVTFRCDPISEHNRLYWYRQTLGQGPEFLTYFQNEAQLEKSRLLSDRFSAERPKGSFSTLEIQRTEQGDSAMYLCASSRGLTGSYNEQFFGPGTRLTVL.

The chain joins TRBV6-5 to TRBJ2-2, with 7 positions matching TRBD1. CDR1 and CDR2 (germline): MNHEY, SVGAGI. V trimming: 0 bases; J trimming: 7 bases; junction bases outside the gene matches: 5. The CDR3 spans 15 residues. The CDR3 spells CASSYSWQGVGELFF. Here the CDR3 DNA reads TGTGCCAGCAGTTACTCGTGGCAGGGGGTCGGGGAGCTGTTTTTT.

In this sample, this clone turned up once. The chain joins TRBV6-5 to TRBJ2-3; the D is unclear. V lost 6 bases to trimming and J lost 6 bases, with 16 bases between them. The CDR3 sequence is 14 residues long. CDR1 and CDR2 from the germline V gene are MNHEY and SVGAGI. The CDR3 region has the DNA TGTGCCAGCAGGCGGTCGGGTAGCTGGGATACGCAGTATTTT. Translated: CASRRSGSWDTQYF.

The CDR3 coding sequence is TGTGCCAGAAGCCTCGACAGGGGTCCGACCCCCGCCCCCCCAGATACGCAGTATTTT. Amino acid sequence: CARSLDRGPTPAPPDTQYF. The V and J genes are TRBV5-3 and TRBJ2-3; TRBD1 matches at 8 bases. TRBV5-3 is an ORF, with its function uncertain. The CDR3 runs to 19 residues. V gave up 4 bases and J gave up 4 bases; unmatched junction bases: 20.